These 16 T cell receptor beta chains share one sample of origin, sequenced in a study of identical twins. Each CDR3 protein is one row after TCRdb ran MiXCR on the 5' RACE reads. Found here are a few hundred thousand distinct CDR3 sequences, 15% of them singletons; the top ten hold about 0.47%. These data also featured in a second study, about yellow fever vaccine responses in identical twins.

The specimen was CD4+ T cells sorted from blood. The receptors derive from a woman between 18 and 29 years old in good health.

This clonotype came up many times. The rearrangement joins TRBV29-1 to TRBJ1-1, with D maybe TRBD1 (5 bases). This CDR3 spans 12 amino acids. Between the trimmed V and J ends, which lost 4 bases and 1 base, there was a span of 7 bases. Germline values: CDR1 SQVTM, CDR2 ANQGSEA. Here the CDR3 DNA reads TGCAGCGTTGGACAGCGGAACACTGAAGCTTTCTTT. The encoded protein is CSVGQRNTEAFF.

This clonotype appeared a few times. V and J are TRBV6-1 and TRBJ2-1, with 11 positions matching TRBD1. Germline V gene sequence: CDR1 MNHNS, CDR2 SASEGT. This CDR3 contains 16 residues. Trimming at V came to 6 bases and at J to 5 bases, leaving 9 bases not matched to a gene. The CDR3 protein is CASSSWGQGVHNEQFF. The CDR3 DNA reads TGTGCCAGCAGCTCGTGGGGACAGGGGGTCCACAATGAGCAGTTCTTC.

This clonotype occurred a few times. At one of its ends the junction is not consistent with the germline gene, which may arise from a read error. The chain employs TRBV5-6 and TRBJ2-1; 11 nucleotides line up with TRBD2. Germline CDR1 is SGHDT and CDR2 is YYEEEE. CDR3 size: 12 residues. Here the CDR3 reads CGSGREYNEQFF. The DNA of the CDR3 is TGCGGTAGCGGGAGGGAATACAATGAGCAGTTCTTC.

The CDR3 DNA sequence: TGCGCCAGCAGCTCTAGGGGGGGCCGCACTGAAGCTTTCTTT. As protein: CASSSRGGRTEAFF. The chain joins TRBV5-1 to TRBJ1-1, with D possibly TRBD1 on 6 matching bases. The CDR3 is made up of 14 amino acids. V was shortened by 3 bases and J by 4 bases, with 13 bases between the two germline ends. The germline CDR1 and CDR2 sequences are SGHRS and YFSETQ.

The chain carries TRBV4-1 and TRBJ2-2; TRBD2 agrees at 7 bases. The V and J ends lost 1 base and 4 bases, in that order; junction bases with no gene match: 12. Germline V CDR1 and CDR2: MGHRA, YSYEKL. The CDR3 is made up of 18 amino acids. The CDR3 nucleotides are TGCGCCAGCAGCCAAGTTAATGTGCGGCCTAGCGGCACCGGGGAGCTGTTTTTT. It encodes CASSQVNVRPSGTGELFF.

In this sample, this clonotype turned up a few times. This rearrangement joins TRBV5-5 to TRBJ1-5; 12 bases map to TRBD1. Germline CDR1 reads SGHKS; CDR2 reads YYEKEE (reference sequence). After removal of 4 bases from V and 3 bases from J, the junction contained 8 bases not matched to a gene. This CDR3 is 17 amino acids long. The CDR3 nucleotides are TGTGCCAGCAGCCGAACCGGGACAGGGGGCCTCAATCAGCCCCAGCATTTT. It codes for CASSRTGTGGLNQPQHF. Full variable domain (remainder filled in from reference TRBV5-5 and TRBJ1-5): DAGVTQSPTHLIKTRGQQVTLRCSPISGHKSVSWYQQVLGQGPQFIFQYYEKEERGRGNFPDRFSARQFPNYSSELNVNALLLGDSALYLCASSRTGTGGLNQPQHFGDGTRLSIL.

This clonotype has just a few counts. The chain uses TRBV6-6 and TRBJ1-5; no clear D. The CDR3 length is 13 residues. Germline V gene data show CDR1 as MNHNY and CDR2 as SVGAGI (reference sequence). The germline V and J ends were trimmed by 7 bases and 0 bases, with 7 bases remaining between them. CDR3 DNA: TGTGCCAGCACTCCAGGTAGCAATCAGCCCCAGCATTTT. Its translation: CASTPGSNQPQHF.

This clonotype has more than one count but fewer than ten. The J gene is TRBJ2-3, the V gene TRBV15, with D unresolved. Deletions cut 0 bases from V and 2 bases from J, with 6 bases between. The CDR3 has 14 residues. Germline CDR1 reads LNHNV; CDR2 reads YYDKDF (reference sequence). CDR3 in amino acids: CATSRDPLTDTQYF. In DNA, the CDR3 is TGTGCCACCAGCAGAGATCCTCTCACAGATACGCAGTATTTT.

V usage is TRBV20-1 and J usage is TRBJ2-1; TRBD2 matches at 10 bases. Germline V gene sequence: CDR1 DFQATT, CDR2 SNEGSKA (reference sequence). J lost 6 bases, V lost 1 base, and 6 bases had no gene match. There are 15 residues in the CDR3. In DNA form, the CDR3 reads TGCAGTGCTAGAGGAGAAGCGGGAGGGATCAATGAGCAGTTCTTC. It specifies CSARGEAGGINEQFF.

Many counts were recorded for this clonotype. V gene TRBV29-1 combines with J gene TRBJ1-1, with 11 bases matching TRBD1. The CDR3 totals 15 residues. Germline trimming cut 4 bases from V and 6 bases from J; bases unmatched to any gene: 10. In germline, CDR1 is SQVTM, CDR2 ANQGSEA. The CDR3 sequence is CSVVGTGGINAEAFF. The CDR3 DNA is TGCAGCGTTGTGGGGACAGGGGGAATAAACGCTGAAGCTTTCTTT. Variable domain in full (rest from reference TRBV29-1 and TRBJ1-1): SAVISQKPSRDICQRGTSLTIQCQVDSQVTMMFWYRQQPGQSLTLIATANQGSEATYESGFVIDKFPISRPNLTFSTLTVSNMSPEDSSIYLCSVVGTGGINAEAFFGQGTRLTVV.

This clonotype was counted many times. The V and J genes are TRBV4-1 and TRBJ2-2; D unresolved. The germline V gene has CDR1 MGHRA and CDR2 YSYEKL. The CDR3 has 15 amino acids. The ends were cut back, 4 bases at V and 1 base at J, with 10 bases in the middle. The CDR3 region is CASSPVTLNTGELFF. As DNA, the CDR3 is TGCGCCAGCAGCCCCGTGACGTTGAACACCGGGGAGCTGTTTTTT.

This clonotype was found a few times. V gene TRBV7-2 combines with J gene TRBJ2-5; 8 bases agree with TRBD1. The CDR3 covers 15 residues. Germline V CDR1 and CDR2: SGHTA, FQGNSA. V lost 5 bases, J lost 5 bases, and 10 bases stayed unmatched. The CDR3 sequence: CASSTQTGEVETQYF. The CDR3 DNA sequence: TGTGCCAGCAGCACACAGACAGGGGAGGTGGAGACCCAGTACTTC. The whole variable domain, filled in from reference TRBV7-2 and TRBJ2-5, reads GAGVSQSPSNKVTEKGKDVELRCDPISGHTALYWYRQSLGQGLEFLIYFQGNSAPDKSGLPSDRFSAERTGGSVSTLTIQRTQQEDSAVYLCASSTQTGEVETQYFGPGTRLLVL.

This clonotype was picked up a small number of times. V usage is TRBV20-1 and J usage is TRBJ2-1; tentatively, D is TRBD2 (7 bases). Germline V gene lookup returns CDR1 DFQATT and CDR2 SNEGSKA (reference sequence). The V and J ends lost 5 bases and 4 bases respectively, with 18 bases between them. This CDR3 is 15 amino acids long. The CDR3 protein is CSAGPRAGAYNEQFF. CDR3 DNA: TGCAGTGCTGGACCCCGGGCGGGGGCTTACAATGAGCAGTTCTTC.

The chain recombines TRBV20-1 with TRBJ2-1; D is perhaps TRBD1 (5 bases). CDR3 length: 14 amino acids. The germline gives CDR1 DFQATT, CDR2 SNEGSKA (reference sequence). V was clipped by 5 bases and J by 2 bases, with 13 bases between them. CDR3 in DNA: TGCAGTGCTCAGGGCTTTACCACCTACAATGAGCAGTTCTTC. Its protein is CSAQGFTTYNEQFF.

This rearrangement joins TRBV24-1 to TRBJ2-3; 10 bases align to TRBD1. The CDR3 loop spans 20 amino acids. The junction had 16 bases not matched to a gene; V was cut back by 5 bases and J by 0 bases. Germline V gives CDR1 KGHDR, CDR2 SFDVKD. The CDR3 reads CATSGGLDRGHGSSTDTQYF. CDR3 in DNA: TGTGCCACCAGTGGGGGCCTTGACAGGGGGCACGGATCTAGCACAGATACGCAGTATTTT.

This clonotype was recorded a few times. This chain links TRBV4-1 with TRBJ1-5, with D maybe TRBD1 (5 bases). V was clipped by 4 bases and J by 4 bases, with 11 bases between them. CDR1 is MGHRA and CDR2 is YSYEKL in the germline V gene. The CDR3 runs to 14 residues. The CDR3 spells CASSPGWSNQPQHF. CDR3 in DNA: TGCGCCAGCAGCCCAGGGTGGTCGAATCAGCCCCAGCATTTT.